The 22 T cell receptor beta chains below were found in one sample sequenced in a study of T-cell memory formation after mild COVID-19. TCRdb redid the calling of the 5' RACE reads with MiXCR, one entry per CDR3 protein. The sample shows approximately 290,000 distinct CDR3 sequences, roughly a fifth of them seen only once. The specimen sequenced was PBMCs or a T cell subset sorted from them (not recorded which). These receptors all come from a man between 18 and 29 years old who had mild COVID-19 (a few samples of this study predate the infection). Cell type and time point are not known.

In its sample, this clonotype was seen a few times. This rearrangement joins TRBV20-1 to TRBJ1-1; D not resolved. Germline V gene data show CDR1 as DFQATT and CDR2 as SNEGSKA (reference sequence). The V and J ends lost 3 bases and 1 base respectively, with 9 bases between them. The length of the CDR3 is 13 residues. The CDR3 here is CSASPDPNTEAFF. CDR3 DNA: TGCAGTGCTAGCCCTGACCCGAACACTGAAGCTTTCTTT.

This CDR3 reads CSVGNRENEKLFF. CDR3 DNA sequence: TGCAGCGTTGGTAACAGGGAAAATGAAAAACTGTTTTTT. The V call is TRBV29-1, the J call TRBJ1-4; D might be TRBD1 (6 bases). Germline CDR1 and CDR2: SQVTM and ANQGSEA. Trimming removed 4 bases from V and 5 bases from J, with 11 bases in between. The CDR3 spans 13 residues.

The CDR3 DNA is TGCAGCGCCCGAGGGGCCACCAACACCGGGGAGCTGTTTTTT. Translating gives CSARGATNTGELFF. This chain links TRBV29-1 with TRBJ2-2; D assignment may be TRBD1 or TRBD2 (5 bases each). There are 14 residues in the CDR3. V was clipped by 7 bases and J by 2 bases, with 14 bases between them. CDR1 is SQVTM, CDR2 ANQGSEA, per germline.

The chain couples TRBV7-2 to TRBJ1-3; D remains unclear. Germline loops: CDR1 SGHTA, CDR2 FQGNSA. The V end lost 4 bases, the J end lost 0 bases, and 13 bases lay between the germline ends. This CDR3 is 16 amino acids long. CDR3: CASSWGLRGSGNTIYF. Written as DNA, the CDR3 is TGTGCCAGCAGCTGGGGATTACGGGGCTCTGGAAACACCATATATTTT.

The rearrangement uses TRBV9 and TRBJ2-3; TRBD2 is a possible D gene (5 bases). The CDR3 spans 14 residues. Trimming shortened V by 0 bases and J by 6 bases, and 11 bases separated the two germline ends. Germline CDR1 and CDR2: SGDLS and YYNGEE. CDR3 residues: CASSVDQRLDTQYF. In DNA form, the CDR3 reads TGTGCCAGCAGCGTAGACCAGCGGTTGGATACGCAGTATTTT.

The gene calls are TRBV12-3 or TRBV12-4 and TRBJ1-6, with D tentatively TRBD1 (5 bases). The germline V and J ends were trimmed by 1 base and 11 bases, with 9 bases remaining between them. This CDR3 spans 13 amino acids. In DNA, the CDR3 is TGTGCCAGCAGTTTAGACAGGTTAACACCCCTCCACTTT. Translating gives CASSLDRLTPLHF.

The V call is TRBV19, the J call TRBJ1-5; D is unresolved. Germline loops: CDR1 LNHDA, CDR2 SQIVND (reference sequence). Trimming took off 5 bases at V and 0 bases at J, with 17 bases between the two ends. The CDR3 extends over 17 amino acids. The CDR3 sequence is CASSLAGWVNSNQPQHF. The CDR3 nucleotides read TGTGCCAGTAGTTTGGCGGGGTGGGTAAATAGCAATCAGCCCCAGCATTTT. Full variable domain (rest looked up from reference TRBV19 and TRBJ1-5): DGGITQSPKYLFRKEGQNVTLSCEQNLNHDAMYWYRQDPGQGLRLIYYSQIVNDFQKGDIAEGYSVSREKKESFPLTVTSAQKNPTAFYLCASSLAGWVNSNQPQHFGDGTRLSIL.

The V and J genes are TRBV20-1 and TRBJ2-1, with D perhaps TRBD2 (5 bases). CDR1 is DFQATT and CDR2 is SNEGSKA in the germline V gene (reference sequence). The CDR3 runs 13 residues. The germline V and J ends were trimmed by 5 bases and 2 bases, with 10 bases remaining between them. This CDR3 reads CSARGPPYNEQFF. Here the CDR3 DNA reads TGCAGTGCTCGGGGTCCACCCTACAATGAGCAGTTCTTC.

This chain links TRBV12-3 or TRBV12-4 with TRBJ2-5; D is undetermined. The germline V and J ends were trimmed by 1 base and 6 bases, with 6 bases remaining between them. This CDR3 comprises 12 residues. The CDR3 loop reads CASSLGRQTQYF. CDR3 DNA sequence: TGTGCCAGCAGTTTAGGACGGCAGACCCAGTACTTC.

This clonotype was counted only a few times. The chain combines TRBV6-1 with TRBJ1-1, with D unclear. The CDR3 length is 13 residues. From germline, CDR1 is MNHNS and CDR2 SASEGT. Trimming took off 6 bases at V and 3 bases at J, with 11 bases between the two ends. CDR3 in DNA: TGTGCCAGCAGGCAGGATCCTTACACTGAAGCTTTCTTT. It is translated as CASRQDPYTEAFF.

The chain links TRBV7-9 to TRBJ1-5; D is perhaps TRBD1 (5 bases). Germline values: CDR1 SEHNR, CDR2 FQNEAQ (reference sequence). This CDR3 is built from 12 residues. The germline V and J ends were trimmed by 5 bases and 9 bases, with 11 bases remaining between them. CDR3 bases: TGTGCCAGCAGCCCCGGGAGGGGGCCCCAGCATTTT. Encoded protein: CASSPGRGPQHF.

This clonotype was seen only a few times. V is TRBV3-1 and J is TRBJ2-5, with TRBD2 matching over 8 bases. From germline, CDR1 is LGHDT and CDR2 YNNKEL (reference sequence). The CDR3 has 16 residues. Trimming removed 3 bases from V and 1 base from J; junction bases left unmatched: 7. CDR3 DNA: TGTGCCAGCAGCCAGTGGGCGGGGGGCCTCCAAGAGACCCAGTACTTC. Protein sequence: CASSQWAGGLQETQYF.

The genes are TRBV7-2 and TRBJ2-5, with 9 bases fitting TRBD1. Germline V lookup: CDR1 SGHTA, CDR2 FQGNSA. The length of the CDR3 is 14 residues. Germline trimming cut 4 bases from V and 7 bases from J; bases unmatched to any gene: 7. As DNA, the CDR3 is TGTGCCAGCAGCTCGAGGACAGGGGAAGCGACCCAGTACTTC. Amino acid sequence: CASSSRTGEATQYF.

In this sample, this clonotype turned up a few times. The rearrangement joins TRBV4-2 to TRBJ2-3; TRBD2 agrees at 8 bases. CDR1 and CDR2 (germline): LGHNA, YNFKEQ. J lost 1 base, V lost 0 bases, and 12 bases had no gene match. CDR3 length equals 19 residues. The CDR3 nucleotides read TGTGCCAGCAGCCAAGATGCCCCGGGAGTGCGGGGGGGCACAGATACGCAGTATTTT. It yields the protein CASSQDAPGVRGGTDTQYF.

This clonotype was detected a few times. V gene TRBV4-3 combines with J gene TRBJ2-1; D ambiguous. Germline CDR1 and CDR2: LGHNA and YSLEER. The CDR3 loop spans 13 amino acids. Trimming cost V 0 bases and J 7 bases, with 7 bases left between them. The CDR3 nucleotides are TGCGCCAGCAGCCAAGAAGACGGGAATGAGCAGTTCTTC. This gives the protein CASSQEDGNEQFF.

DNA of the CDR3: TGTGCCAGCAGCTCTAAGCCCCTAAGAGAGCTGTTTTTT. This encodes CASSSKPLRELFF. V gene TRBV11-1 combines with J gene TRBJ2-2; D call uncertain. Trimming shortened V by 4 bases and J by 11 bases, and 14 bases separated the two germline ends. There are 13 residues in the CDR3. The germline CDR1 and CDR2 sequences are SGHAT and FQDESV (reference sequence).

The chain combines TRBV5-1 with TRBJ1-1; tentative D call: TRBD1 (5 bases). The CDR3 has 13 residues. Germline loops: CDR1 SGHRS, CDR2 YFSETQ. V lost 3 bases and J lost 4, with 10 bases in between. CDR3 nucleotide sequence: TGCGCCAGCAGCTACCAGGGCGGCACTGAAGCTTTCTTT. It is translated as CASSYQGGTEAFF.

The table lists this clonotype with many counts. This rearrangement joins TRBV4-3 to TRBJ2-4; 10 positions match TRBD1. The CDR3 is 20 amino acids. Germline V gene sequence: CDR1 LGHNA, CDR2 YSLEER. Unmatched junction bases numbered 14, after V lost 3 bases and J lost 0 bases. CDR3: CASSQETGGGVALAKNIQYF. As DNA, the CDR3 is TGCGCCAGCAGCCAGGAGACAGGGGGCGGAGTGGCTCTAGCCAAAAACATTCAGTACTTC.

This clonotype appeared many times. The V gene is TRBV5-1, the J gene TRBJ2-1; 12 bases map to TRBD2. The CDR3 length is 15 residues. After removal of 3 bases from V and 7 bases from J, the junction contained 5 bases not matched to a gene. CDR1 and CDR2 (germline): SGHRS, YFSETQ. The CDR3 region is CASSSSGGVINEQFF. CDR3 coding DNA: TGCGCCAGCAGCTCTAGCGGGGGGGTTATTAATGAGCAGTTCTTC. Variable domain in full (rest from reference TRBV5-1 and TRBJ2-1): KAGVTQTPRYLIKTRGQQVTLSCSPISGHRSVSWYQQTPGQGLQFLFEYFSETQRNKGNFPGRFSGRQFSNSRSEMNVSTLELGDSALYLCASSSSGGVINEQFFGPGTRLTVL.

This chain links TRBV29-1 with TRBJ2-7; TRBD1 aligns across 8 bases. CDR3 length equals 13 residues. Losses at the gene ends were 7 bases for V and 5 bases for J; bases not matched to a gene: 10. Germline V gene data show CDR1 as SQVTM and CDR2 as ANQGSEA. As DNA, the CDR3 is TGCAGCGCCAGGACAGGGTTAACCGACGAGCAGTACTTC. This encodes CSARTGLTDEQYF.

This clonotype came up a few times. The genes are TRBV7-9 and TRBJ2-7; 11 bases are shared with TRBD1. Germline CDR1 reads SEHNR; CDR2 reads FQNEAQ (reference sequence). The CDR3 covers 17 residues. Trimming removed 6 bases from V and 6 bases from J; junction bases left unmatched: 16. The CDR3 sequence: CASRIGSGTGGSGEQYF. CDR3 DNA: TGTGCCAGCAGGATAGGATCCGGGACAGGGGGATCCGGCGAGCAGTACTTC.

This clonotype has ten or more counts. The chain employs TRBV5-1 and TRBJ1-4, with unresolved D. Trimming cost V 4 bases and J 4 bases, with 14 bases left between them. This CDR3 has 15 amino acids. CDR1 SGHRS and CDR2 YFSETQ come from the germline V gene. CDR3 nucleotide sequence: TGCGCCAGCAGCCTCCGACCGGCGAGTAATGAAAAACTGTTTTTT. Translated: CASSLRPASNEKLFF.